The 21 T cell receptor beta chains in this list originate from one sample, sequenced in a study of blood T cells in healthy people across ages. Alongside a J-beta primer mix, a sample-barcoded 5' primer served in a second PCR lasting about 6 to 12 cycles. Each CDR3 protein is one row after TCRdb ran MiXCR on the 5' RACE reads. The table shows about 1.4 million distinct CDR3 sequences, with approximately 63% occurring only once. Input material: blood. Receptors originate from a man between 18 and 35 years old in good health.

This clonotype was found a few times. The V gene is TRBV29-1, the J gene TRBJ2-1; TRBD1 or TRBD2 may be the D gene (5 bases each). The CDR3 length is 13 residues. V dropped 7 bases and J dropped 5 bases, with 15 bases sitting between them. Germline lookup yields CDR1 SQVTM and CDR2 ANQGSEA. The CDR3 loop reads CSDEGRVHNEQFF. The CDR3 DNA reads as TGCAGCGATGAGGGCAGGGTCCACAATGAGCAGTTCTTC.

V gene TRBV2 combines with J gene TRBJ2-6, with 7 bases lining up with TRBD1. J was trimmed by 0 bases and V by 5 bases; bases with no gene match: 4. There are 16 residues in the CDR3. Germline V gene data show CDR1 as SNHLY and CDR2 as FYNNEI. DNA for the CDR3: TGTGCCAGCAGTCACCCAGGGGGCTCTGGGGCCAACGTCCTGACTTTC. Translation: CASSHPGGSGANVLTF.

The V gene is TRBV4-1, the J gene TRBJ2-3; 8 bases fit TRBD2. Per the germline V gene, CDR1 is MGHRA and CDR2 is YSYEKL. V lost 6 bases and J lost 2; bases outside the gene matches: 7. The CDR3 is 15 residues long. The CDR3 nucleotides read TGCGCCAGCAGAGAGCAAGCGGGGGTCACAGATACGCAGTATTTT. Amino acids: CASREQAGVTDTQYF.

V usage is TRBV12-3 or TRBV12-4 and J usage is TRBJ2-5; the match to TRBD2 covers 14 bases. The J segment lost 2 bases and the V segment lost 4 bases, leaving 3 bases of the junction unmatched. The CDR3 totals 16 residues. CDR3 DNA sequence: TGTGCCAGCAGTTCCCGACTAGCGGGGGGGCAAGAGACCCAGTACTTC. Translation: CASSSRLAGGQETQYF.

This clonotype appeared a single time. This rearrangement joins TRBV30 to TRBJ2-3; 9 nucleotides line up with TRBD1. V lost 2 bases to trimming and J lost 0 bases; unmatched junction nucleotides: 3. Germline lookup yields CDR1 GTSNPN and CDR2 SVGIG (reference sequence). The CDR3 extends over 15 amino acids. The CDR3 DNA sequence: TGTGCCTGGAGTAACGGACAGGGGAGCACAGATACGCAGTATTTT. The encoded protein is CAWSNGQGSTDTQYF.

The genes are TRBV5-1 and TRBJ2-7, with 9 bases fitting TRBD1. From germline, CDR1 is SGHRS and CDR2 YFSETQ. CDR3 length: 16 amino acids. With 1 base clipped from V and 3 bases from J, the junction kept 8 bases outside the gene matches. The CDR3 loop is CASSLNPGQGYYEQYF. Written as DNA, the CDR3 is TGCGCCAGCAGCTTGAACCCGGGACAGGGCTACTACGAGCAGTACTTC.

This clonotype has more than one count but fewer than ten. This rearrangement joins TRBV6-6 to TRBJ2-7, with D maybe TRBD1 (6 bases). This CDR3 region has 12 residues. V dropped 6 bases and J dropped 4 bases, with 10 bases sitting between them. The germline V gene encodes CDR1 MNHNY and CDR2 SVGAGI (reference sequence). The CDR3 protein is CASRVRGYEQYF. The CDR3 coding sequence is TGTGCCAGCAGGGTCAGGGGATACGAGCAGTACTTC.

This rearrangement joins TRBV20-1 to TRBJ2-4, with 7 bases that match TRBD2. Matching the DNA end better, TRBJ2-7 makes the J call doubtful. This CDR3 is built from 15 residues. From germline, CDR1 is DFQATT and CDR2 SNEGSKA (reference sequence). The CDR3, as DNA: TGCAGTGCTGGGGGGGGAGGGTATGCTCTATACGAGCAGTACTTC. Its translation: CSAGGGGYALYEQYF.

This chain uses TRBV6-1 with TRBJ2-6; D gene ambiguous. The CDR3 totals 15 residues. Trimming shortened V by 3 bases and J by 4 bases, and 10 bases separated the two germline ends. Germline V gene sequence: CDR1 MNHNS, CDR2 SASEGT. For the CDR3, the DNA is TGTGCCAGCAGTGATAAAGGAGTAGGGGCCAACGTCCTGACTTTC. It is translated as CASSDKGVGANVLTF.

This clonotype was observed a few times. The rearrangement links TRBV6-6 to TRBJ2-4; no definite D call. TRBJ2-7 matches the DNA end more closely, so the J call is doubtful. Germline-derived CDR1 and CDR2 are MNHNY and SVGAGI (reference sequence). The CDR3 is made up of 12 amino acids. CDR3 loop: CASSYHADEQYF. The DNA for the CDR3 is TGTGCCAGCAGTTACCATGCGGACGAGCAGTACTTC.

The V gene is TRBV7-9, the J gene TRBJ2-1, with unresolved D. The CDR3 is made up of 13 amino acids. Trimming removed 3 bases from V and 5 bases from J, with 8 bases in between. From germline, CDR1 is SEHNR and CDR2 FQNEAQ (reference sequence). The CDR3 DNA is TGTGCCAGCAGCTTCGGGCCCAACAATGAGCAGTTCTTC. The encoded protein is CASSFGPNNEQFF.

In this sample, this clonotype turned up once. The rearrangement links TRBV15 to TRBJ1-5; no definite D call. The V gene lost 5 bases and the J gene lost 4 bases, with 15 bases spanning the gap. Germline assignment: CDR1 LNHNV and CDR2 YYDKDF (reference sequence). This CDR3 is 15 amino acids long. CDR3 in DNA: TGTGCCACCAGCCTGGTTCGTATGGGAAATCAGCCCCAGCATTTT. Amino acid sequence: CATSLVRMGNQPQHF. Based on the CDR3 plus reference TRBV15 and TRBJ1-5, the full variable domain is DAMVIQNPRYQVTQFGKPVTLSCSQTLNHNVMYWYQQKSSQAPKLLFHYYDKDFNNEADTPDNFQSRRPNTSFCFLDIRSPGLGDTAMYLCATSLVRMGNQPQHFGDGTRLSIL.

The CDR3 sequence is CSASRPPGVSTYEQYF. Written as DNA, the CDR3 is TGCAGTGCTAGCCGCCCACCTGGAGTTTCGACCTACGAGCAGTACTTC. The rearrangement links TRBV20-1 to TRBJ2-5; D call uncertain. Judging by the DNA end, TRBJ2-7 fits better; the J call may be wrong. CDR3 length equals 16 residues. Germline V gives CDR1 DFQATT, CDR2 SNEGSKA (reference sequence).

This chain links TRBV15 with TRBJ1-2, with D possibly being TRBD1 (6 bases). Per germline, CDR1 LNHNV and CDR2 YYDKDF (reference sequence). Trimming shortened V by 4 bases and J by 5 bases, and 11 bases separated the two germline ends. This CDR3 is 13 amino acids long. The DNA of the CDR3 is TGTGCCACCAGCACGGACAGTTTTTATGGCTACACCTTC. Residues: CATSTDSFYGYTF.

The chain employs TRBV5-1 and TRBJ1-5; TRBD1 agrees at 10 bases. Per germline, CDR1 SGHRS and CDR2 YFSETQ. The CDR3 contains 14 residues. Trimming removed 4 bases from V and 6 bases from J; junction bases left unmatched: 4. For the CDR3, the DNA is TGCGCCAGCAGCCCGGGGACAGGGGTTCAGCCCCAGCATTTT. This encodes CASSPGTGVQPQHF. The whole variable domain, filled in from reference TRBV5-1 and TRBJ1-5, reads KAGVTQTPRYLIKTRGQQVTLSCSPISGHRSVSWYQQTPGQGLQFLFEYFSETQRNKGNFPGRFSGRQFSNSRSEMNVSTLELGDSALYLCASSPGTGVQPQHFGDGTRLSIL.

V and J are TRBV11-2 and TRBJ2-3; the D is unclear. The germline CDR1 and CDR2 sequences are SGHAT and FQNNGV. Trimming pared 2 bases from V and 6 bases from J, leaving 9 bases between. The CDR3 loop spans 13 amino acids. The CDR3 is CASSLSGFDTQYF. Written as DNA, the CDR3 is TGTGCCAGCAGCTTATCGGGTTTTGATACGCAGTATTTT.

The chain has TRBV7-8 and TRBJ1-5, with D tentatively TRBD1 (6 bases). The germline V gene has CDR1 SGHVS and CDR2 FQNEAQ. V was shortened by 5 bases and J by 7 bases, with 15 bases between the two germline ends. This CDR3 has 14 amino acids. CDR3 sequence reads: CASSPTGIRQPQHF. The CDR3 DNA is TGTGCCAGCAGCCCAACAGGGATCCGGCAGCCCCAGCATTTT.

This clonotype has ten or more counts. The CDR3 DNA is TGCGCCAGCAGCTTGGACTTCTACGAGCAGTACTTC. Encoded protein: CASSLDFYEQYF. This rearrangement joins TRBV5-1 to TRBJ2-7, with no clear D. The germline V gene encodes CDR1 SGHRS and CDR2 YFSETQ. CDR3 length: 12 amino acids. V dropped 0 bases and J dropped 3 bases, with 4 bases sitting between them.

The rearrangement links TRBV6-6 to TRBJ1-2; D might be TRBD1 (5 bases). The germline V gene has CDR1 MNHNY and CDR2 SVGAGI (reference sequence). Between the trimmed V and J ends, which lost 7 bases and 5 bases, there was a span of 17 bases. This CDR3 is built from 14 residues. The CDR3 nucleotides read TGTGCCAGCACCCTTGGGGCGGGAACTTATGGCTACACCTTC. Its protein product is CASTLGAGTYGYTF.

This rearrangement joins TRBV3-1 to TRBJ2-7; D is tentatively TRBD1 or TRBD2 (6 bases each). The ends were cut back, 0 bases at V and 7 bases at J, with 16 bases in the middle. The CDR3 contains 15 residues. Germline-derived CDR1 and CDR2 are LGHDT and YNNKEL (reference sequence). CDR3 DNA sequence: TGTGCCAGCAGCCAAGAAGGAGGGGGACTGGATGAGCAGTACTTC. Its protein product is CASSQEGGGLDEQYF.

The rearrangement joins TRBV5-1 to TRBJ2-1; 7 nucleotides match TRBD1. The junction had 24 bases not matched to a gene; V was cut back by 5 bases and J by 7 bases. This CDR3 has 19 residues. The germline CDR1 and CDR2 sequences are SGHRS and YFSETQ. Here the CDR3 reads CASSQRQGIVGSPTNEQFF. The DNA of the CDR3 is TGCGCCAGCAGTCAGAGACAGGGAATAGTGGGGAGCCCCACGAATGAGCAGTTCTTC.